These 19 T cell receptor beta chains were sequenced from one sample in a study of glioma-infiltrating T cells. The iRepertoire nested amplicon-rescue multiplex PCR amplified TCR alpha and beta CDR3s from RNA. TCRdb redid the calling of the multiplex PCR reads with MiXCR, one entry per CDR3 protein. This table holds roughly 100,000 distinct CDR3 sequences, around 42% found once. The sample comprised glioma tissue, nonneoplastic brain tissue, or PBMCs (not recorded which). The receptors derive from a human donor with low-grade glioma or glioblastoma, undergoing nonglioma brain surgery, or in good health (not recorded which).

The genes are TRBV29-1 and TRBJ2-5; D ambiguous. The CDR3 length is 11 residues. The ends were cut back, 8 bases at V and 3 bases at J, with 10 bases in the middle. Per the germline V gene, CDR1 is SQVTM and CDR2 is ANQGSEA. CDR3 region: CSFGTKETQYF. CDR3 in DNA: TGCAGCTTTGGAACGAAAGAGACCCAGTACTTC.

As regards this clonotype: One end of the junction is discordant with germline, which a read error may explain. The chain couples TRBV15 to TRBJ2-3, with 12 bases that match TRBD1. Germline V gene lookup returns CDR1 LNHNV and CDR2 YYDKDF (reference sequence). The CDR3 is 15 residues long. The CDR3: CATSSRDRGPDTQYF. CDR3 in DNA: TGCGCCACCAGCAGCCGGGACAGGGGGCCTGATACGCAGTATTTT.

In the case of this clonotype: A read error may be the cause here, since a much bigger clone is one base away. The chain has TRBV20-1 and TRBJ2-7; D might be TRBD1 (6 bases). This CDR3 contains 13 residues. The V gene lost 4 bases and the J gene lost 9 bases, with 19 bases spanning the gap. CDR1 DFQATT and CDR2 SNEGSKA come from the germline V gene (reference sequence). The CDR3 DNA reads TGCAGTGCTACCCGGGACACCCCCGGCAGGCAGTACTTC. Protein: CSATRDTPGRQYF.

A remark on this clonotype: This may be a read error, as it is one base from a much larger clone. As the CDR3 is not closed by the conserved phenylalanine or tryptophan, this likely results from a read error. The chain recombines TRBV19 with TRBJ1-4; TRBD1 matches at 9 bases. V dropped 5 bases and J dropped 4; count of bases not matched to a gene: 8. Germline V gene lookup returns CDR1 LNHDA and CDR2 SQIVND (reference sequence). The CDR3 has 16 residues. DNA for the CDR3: TGTGCCAGTAGTCTTCGGCGGGACAGGGTTAATGAAAAACTGTTTATT. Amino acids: CASSLRRDRVNEKLFI.

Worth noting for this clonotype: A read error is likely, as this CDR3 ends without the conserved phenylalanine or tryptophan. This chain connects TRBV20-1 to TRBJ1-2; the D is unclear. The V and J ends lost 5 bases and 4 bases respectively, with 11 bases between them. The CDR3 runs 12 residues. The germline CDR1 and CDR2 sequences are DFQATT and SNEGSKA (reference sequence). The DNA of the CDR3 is TGCAGTGCTCCCGTCGATAGCTATGGCTACACCCTC. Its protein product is CSAPVDSYGYTL.

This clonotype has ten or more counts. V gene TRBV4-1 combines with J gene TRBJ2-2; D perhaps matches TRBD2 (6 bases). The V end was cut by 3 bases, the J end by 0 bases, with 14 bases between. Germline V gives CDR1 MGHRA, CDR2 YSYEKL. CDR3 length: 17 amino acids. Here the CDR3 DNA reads TGCGCCAGCAGCCATGCTCCGGGAGTCTCGAACACCGGGGAGCTGTTTTTT. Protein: CASSHAPGVSNTGELFF.

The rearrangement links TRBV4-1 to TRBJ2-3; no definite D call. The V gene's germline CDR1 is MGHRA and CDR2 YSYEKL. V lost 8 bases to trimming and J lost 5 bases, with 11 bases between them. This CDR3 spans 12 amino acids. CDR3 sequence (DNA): TGCGCCAGCCCTAGTACGGGAGATACGCAGTATTTT. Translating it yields CASPSTGDTQYF.

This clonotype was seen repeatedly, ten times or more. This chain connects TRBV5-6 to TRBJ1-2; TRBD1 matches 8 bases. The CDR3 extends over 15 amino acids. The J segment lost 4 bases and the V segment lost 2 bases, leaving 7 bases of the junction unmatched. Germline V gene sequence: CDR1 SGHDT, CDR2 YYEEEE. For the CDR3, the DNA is TGTGCCAGCAGCTTTCAGGGGGCAGAGGTCTATGGCTACACCTTC. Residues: CASSFQGAEVYGYTF. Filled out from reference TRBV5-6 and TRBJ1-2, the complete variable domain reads DAGVTQSPTHLIKTRGQQVTLRCSPKSGHDTVSWYQQALGQGPQFIFQYYEEEERQRGNFPDRFSGHQFPNYSSELNVNALLLGDSALYLCASSFQGAEVYGYTFGSGTRLTVV.

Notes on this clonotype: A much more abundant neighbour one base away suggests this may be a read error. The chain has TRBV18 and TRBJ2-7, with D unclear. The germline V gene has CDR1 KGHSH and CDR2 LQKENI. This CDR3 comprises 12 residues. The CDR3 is CDSSPNPYEQYF. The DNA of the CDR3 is TGTGACAGCTCACCAAATCCTTACGAGCAGTACTTC.

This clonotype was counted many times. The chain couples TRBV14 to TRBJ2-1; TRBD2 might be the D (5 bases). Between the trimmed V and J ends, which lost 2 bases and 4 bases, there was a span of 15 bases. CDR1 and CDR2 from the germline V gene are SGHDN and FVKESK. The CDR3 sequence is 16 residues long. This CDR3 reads CASSQIERTLYNEQFF. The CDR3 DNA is TGTGCCAGCAGCCAAATCGAGCGGACCTTATACAATGAGCAGTTCTTC.

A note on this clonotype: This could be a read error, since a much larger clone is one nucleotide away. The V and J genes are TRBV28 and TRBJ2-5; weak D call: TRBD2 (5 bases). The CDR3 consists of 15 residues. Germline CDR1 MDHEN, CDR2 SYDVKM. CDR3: CASSSPRGSQEAQYF. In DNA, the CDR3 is TGTGCCAGCAGTTCGCCCCGGGGAAGTCAAGAGGCCCAGTACTTC.

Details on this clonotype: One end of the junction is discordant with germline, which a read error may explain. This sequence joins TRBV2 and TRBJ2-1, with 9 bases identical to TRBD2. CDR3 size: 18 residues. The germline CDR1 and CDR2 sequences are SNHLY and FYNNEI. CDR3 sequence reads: CASREGAGGPIVHNEQFF. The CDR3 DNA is TGTGCCAGCAGAGAAGGGGCGGGGGGGCCGATTGTCCACAATGAGCAGTTCTTC.

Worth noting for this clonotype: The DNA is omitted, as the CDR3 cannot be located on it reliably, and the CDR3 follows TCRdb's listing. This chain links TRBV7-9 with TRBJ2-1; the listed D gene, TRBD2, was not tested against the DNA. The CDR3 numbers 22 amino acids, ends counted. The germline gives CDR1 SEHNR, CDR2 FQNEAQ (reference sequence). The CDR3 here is CASSFYICSARETFNMGYEQFF.

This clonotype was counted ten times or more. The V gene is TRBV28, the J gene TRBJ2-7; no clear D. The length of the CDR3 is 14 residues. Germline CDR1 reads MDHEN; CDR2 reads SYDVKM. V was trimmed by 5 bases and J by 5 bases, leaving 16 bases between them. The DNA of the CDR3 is TGTGCCAGCAGTCTACTGACCCTTTCCCACGAGCAGTACTTC. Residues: CASSLLTLSHEQYF.

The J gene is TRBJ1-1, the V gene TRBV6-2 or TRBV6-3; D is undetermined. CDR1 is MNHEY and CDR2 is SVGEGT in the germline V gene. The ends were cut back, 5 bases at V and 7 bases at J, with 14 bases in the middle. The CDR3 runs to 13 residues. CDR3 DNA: TGTGCCAGCAGTACGCTGACACGTCGTGAAGCTTTCTTT. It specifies CASSTLTRREAFF.

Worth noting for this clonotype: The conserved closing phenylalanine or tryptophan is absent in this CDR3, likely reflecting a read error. The CDR3 nucleotides are TGTGCCAGCAGTCCCCATGGGAACTATGGCTACACCCTC. Its protein is CASSPHGNYGYTL. The V gene is TRBV27, the J gene TRBJ1-2, with D unresolved. This CDR3 is 13 amino acids long. The V gene lost 5 bases and the J gene lost 2 bases, with 9 bases spanning the gap. In germline, CDR1 is MNHEY, CDR2 SMNVEV (reference sequence).

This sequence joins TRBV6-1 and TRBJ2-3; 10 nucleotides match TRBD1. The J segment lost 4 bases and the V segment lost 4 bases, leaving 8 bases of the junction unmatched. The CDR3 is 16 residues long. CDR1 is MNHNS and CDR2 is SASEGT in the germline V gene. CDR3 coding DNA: TGTGCCAGCAGTGTAGGGACAGGGGCCTCTTCAGATACGCAGTATTTT. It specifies CASSVGTGASSDTQYF.

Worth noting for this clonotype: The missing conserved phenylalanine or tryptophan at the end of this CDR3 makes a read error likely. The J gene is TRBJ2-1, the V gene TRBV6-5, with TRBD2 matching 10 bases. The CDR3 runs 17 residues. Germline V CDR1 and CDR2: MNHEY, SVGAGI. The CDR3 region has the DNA TGCGCCAGCAGTCCCCAATACCGGACTAGCGGCTACAATGAGCAGTTCTCC. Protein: CASSPQYRTSGYNEQFS.

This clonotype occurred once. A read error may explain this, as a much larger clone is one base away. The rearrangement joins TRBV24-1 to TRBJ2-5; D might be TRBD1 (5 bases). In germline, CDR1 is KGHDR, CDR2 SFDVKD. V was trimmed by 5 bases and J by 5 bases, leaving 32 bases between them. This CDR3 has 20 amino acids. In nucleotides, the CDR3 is TGTGCCACCAGTGGCCGAGGCGAGCCGGACACCCCGGTTATTCGGGAGACCCAGTACTTC. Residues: CATSGRGEPDTPVIRETQYF.